The 10 T cell receptor beta chains below all came from one sample that was sequenced in a study of cytomegalovirus exposure and HLA in healthy donors. The primer mix had 60 Vbeta and 13 Jbeta primers. Assay used: immunoSEQ multiplex PCR; TCRdb lists only in-frame clones, some missing. The data contain 140,000 or so clones, around three quarters of them singletons. The material sequenced was PBMCs. The receptors were sampled from a man aged 35 to 55 in good health and CMV-seronegative.

The V and J genes are TRBV5-1 and TRBJ1-3; D is unresolved. Per the germline V gene, CDR1 is SGHRS and CDR2 is YFSETQ. The germline V and J ends were trimmed by 4 bases and 0 bases, with 14 bases remaining between them. CDR3 length equals 16 residues. The CDR3 sequence: CASSKDRGNSGNTIYF. The CDR3 region has the DNA TGCGCCAGCAGCAAGGACCGGGGAAACTCTGGAAACACCATATATTTT. Full variable domain (outside the CDR3, taken from reference TRBV5-1 and TRBJ1-3): KAGVTQTPRYLIKTRGQQVTLSCSPISGHRSVSWYQQTPGQGLQFLFEYFSETQRNKGNFPGRFSGRQFSNSRSEMNVSTLELGDSALYLCASSKDRGNSGNTIYFGEGSWLTVV.

This clone was seen once. V is TRBV19 and J is TRBJ1-4; no clear D. CDR3 size: 14 residues. V lost 3 bases to trimming and J lost 5 bases, with 10 bases between them. CDR1 and CDR2 from the germline V gene are LNHDA and SQIVND (reference sequence). CDR3 nucleotides: TGTGCCAGTAGTATCTCCAGACTAAATGAAAAACTGTTTTTT. Protein product: CASSISRLNEKLFF.

This clone was detected once. The J gene is TRBJ1-2, the V gene TRBV6-6; D is possibly TRBD1 (5 bases). V was trimmed by 2 bases and J by 2 bases, leaving 12 bases between them. Germline V gene sequence: CDR1 MNHNY, CDR2 SVGAGI (reference sequence). CDR3 size: 15 residues. The CDR3 is CASSYGGEANYGYTF. CDR3 nucleotides: TGTGCCAGCAGTTACGGAGGGGAGGCCAACTATGGCTACACCTTC.

Written as DNA, the CDR3 is TGTGCCAGCAGCTTTACCACAGGGGTCACTGAAGCTTTCTTT. Translation: CASSFTTGVTEAFF. The gene calls are TRBV5-6 and TRBJ1-1, with 7 positions matching TRBD1. CDR1 and CDR2 from the germline V gene are SGHDT and YYEEEE. The CDR3 runs 14 residues. Trimming took 2 bases from V and 4 from J; bases not matched to a gene: 5.

The chain links TRBV11-2 to TRBJ2-7; TRBD2 is a possible D gene (5 bases). The V and J ends lost 1 base and 0 bases respectively, with 13 bases between them. Germline V CDR1 and CDR2: SGHAT, FQNNGV. This CDR3 has 16 residues. CDR3 nucleotides: TGTGCCAGCAGCTTAGTCTCCGCGGGCCGCTCCTACGAGCAGTACTTC. Amino acids: CASSLVSAGRSYEQYF.

A word on this clone: One end of the junction fails to match germline, which may point to a read error. The chain carries TRBV7-8 and TRBJ1-6; 7 bases fit TRBD1. The CDR3 contains 15 residues. Germline CDR1 SGHVS, CDR2 FQNEAQ. CDR3: CASSFGTAFNSPLNF. CDR3 sequence (DNA): TGTGCCAGCAGCTTCGGGACAGCTTTTAATTCACCCCTCAACTTT.

This clone was observed once. The chain joins TRBV10-3 to TRBJ2-1, with 8 bases that match TRBD2. J gave up 2 bases and V 7 bases, and 4 bases lay outside the gene matches. From germline, CDR1 is ENHRY and CDR2 SYGVKD. The CDR3 consists of 14 residues. In nucleotides, the CDR3 is TGTGCCATCACAGCGGGAGAGGCCTACAATGAGCAGTTCTTC. It translates to CAITAGEAYNEQFF.

This clone has a handful of counts. V usage is TRBV29-1 and J usage is TRBJ1-2; D unclear. Per the germline V gene, CDR1 is SQVTM and CDR2 is ANQGSEA. This CDR3 comprises 12 residues. V was shortened by 4 bases and J by 3 bases, with 9 bases between the two germline ends. For the CDR3, the DNA is TGCAGCGTTGTTGAGGGTGACTATGGCTACACCTTC. This translates into CSVVEGDYGYTF.

In its sample, this clone was seen once. This chain uses TRBV7-2 with TRBJ2-1; D is unclear. The CDR3 length is 16 residues. Trimming pared 2 bases from V and 2 bases from J, leaving 13 bases between. Germline CDR1 is SGHTA and CDR2 is FQGNSA. The CDR3 protein is CASSLSFDPPYNEQFF. The CDR3 region has the DNA TGTGCCAGCAGCTTAAGCTTTGATCCCCCCTACAATGAGCAGTTCTTC.

As to this clone: The junction departs from germline at one end; a sequencing error may be responsible. The genes are TRBV30 and TRBJ2-7; D is ambiguous. CDR1 and CDR2 from the germline V gene are GTSNPN and SVGIG (reference sequence). The CDR3 has 12 amino acids. The CDR3 nucleotides are TGTGCCTGGAGTGACACCTACTACGAGCAGTCCTTC. Translation: CAWSDTYYEQSF.